A single T cell receptor beta chain is shown here with its context. Some clones are missing from TCRdb's copy, which holds only in-frame ones; the method was immunoSEQ multiplex PCR. The sample has more than 70,000 clones; around 97% are singletons. The sample originates from a study of technical replicates of blood from several donors. This CDR3 is built from 13 residues. Looked up from germline, CDR1 is WSHSY and CDR2 is SAAADI. Trimming took 2 bases from V and 5 from J, leaving 10 bases between them. The sequencing sample was made of T cells isolated from PBMCs. This sequence joins TRBV10-2 and TRBJ2-7, with D possibly matching TRBD2 (6 bases). The TCR was taken from a human donor in good health. Here the CDR3 reads CASSEKWGDEQYF. CDR3 DNA: TGCGCCAGCAGTGAGAAGTGGGGGGACGAGCAGTACTTC.